This TCR beta chain was sequenced during a study of cytomegalovirus exposure and HLA in healthy donors. Overall study: The Caucasian-associated ancestry cluster held under 90% of a few hundred genotyped donors. General observations from the study: A later analysis revealed that TCR association rates differed between HLA loci, peaking at DRB1 and bottoming out at HLA-C. Sequencing artifact likely explains a cluster of highly shared sequence variants.

Germline V lookup: CDR1 LGHNA, CDR2 YNFKEQ. Trimming removed 0 bases from V and 8 bases from J, with 16 bases in between. This CDR3 contains 16 residues. Concerning this clone: What it binds is unknown.

PCR amplification relied on 60 Vbeta primers (plus 13 Jbeta primers). The protocol was immunoSEQ multiplex PCR, while the TCRdb copy is restricted to in-frame clones and leaves out a portion. The repertoire holds some 130,000 clones, roughly 79% seen once, with 0.7% in the top ten. Sequencing was performed on PBMCs. This receptor was taken from a man between 18 and 35 years old in good health and CMV-seronegative. V and J are TRBV4-2 and TRBJ1-4; maybe TRBD1 (6 bases). Here the CDR3 reads CASSQEIADSREKLFF. The CDR3 coding sequence is TGTGCCAGCAGCCAAGAAATCGCGGACAGTCGAGAAAAACTGTTTTTT.